This entry describes one TCR beta chain. This sample was taken from a study of T cell changes during pregnancy in multiple sclerosis. V lost 4 bases to trimming and J lost 4 bases; unmatched junction nucleotides: 7. The CDR3 length is 15 residues. CDR1 and CDR2 from the germline V gene are SGHDT and YYEEEE. Clones were sequenced by immunoSEQ multiplex PCR, and TCRdb holds only the in-frame ones, with some missing. The table has 75,000 to 85,000 clones, 93% seen once. This sequence joins TRBV5-6 and TRBJ1-1; TRBD1 aligns across 10 bases. Sequencing was performed on peripheral blood, taken in the second trimester of pregnancy. The sequence was obtained from a female donor with multiple sclerosis, enrolled in a pregnancy study. The CDR3 bases are TGTGCCAGCAGCACGCAGACAGGGGGCGGCACTGAAGCTTTCTTT. Translated: CASSTQTGGGTEAFF.